The present TCR beta chain was sequenced within a study of CD8+CD57+ T cells in acquired aplastic anemia. CDR1 is SGHTA, CDR2 FQGNSA, per germline. This CDR3 spans 15 amino acids. The V and J ends lost 1 base and 4 bases respectively, with 11 bases between them. Profiling of TCR beta VDJ combinations and CDR3 sequences used genomic DNA as template. One entry per CDR3 protein results from TCRdb running MiXCR on the reads. The sample holds a few hundred thousand distinct CDR3 sequences, roughly 35% seen once. This clonotype was picked up many times. The clonotype originates from a human donor in good health, serving as a control. The V gene is TRBV7-2, the J gene TRBJ1-3; D is ambiguous. Sequencing input: sorted CD4+, CD8+, or CD8+CD57+ T cells (not recorded which) from PBMCs. CDR3 in DNA: TGTGCCAGCAGCTTAGTAGGGTTATCAGGAAACACCATATATTTT. It codes for CASSLVGLSGNTIYF.